Listed here are 12 T cell receptor beta chains from one sample, sequenced in a study of T cell repertoires in cytomegalovirus infection. No antigen is known for these receptors. MiXCR, applied by TCRdb to the reads, yields one record per CDR3 protein. The table includes some 900,000 distinct CDR3 sequences, about 33% detected once. Sequenced material: cultured CD8+ T cells from PBMCs, taken from culture after CMV antigen stimulation. Receptors were obtained from a human donor in good health (CMV status not recorded). Some clones in this sample may be carry-over from other donors' samples.

This chain joins TRBV12-3 or TRBV12-4 and TRBJ1-3, with D unclear. The ends were cut back, 1 base at V and 12 bases at J, with 4 bases in the middle. The CDR3 sequence is 10 residues long. In DNA, the CDR3 is TGTGCCAGCAGTTTAGGCCGCATATATTTT. Amino acid sequence: CASSLGRIYF.

The V and J genes are TRBV2 and TRBJ1-1; D is undetermined. Germline CDR1 is SNHLY and CDR2 is FYNNEI. The CDR3 spans 14 residues. V gave up 0 bases and J gave up 8 bases, with 13 bases separating them. The CDR3 is CASSEAGSFWEAFF. CDR3 nucleotide sequence: TGTGCCAGCAGTGAAGCGGGGTCCTTTTGGGAAGCTTTCTTT.

This clonotype was seen only a few times. The rearrangement joins TRBV5-4 to TRBJ2-1; the D call may be TRBD1 or TRBD2 (5 bases each). The length of the CDR3 is 15 residues. In germline, CDR1 is SGHNT, CDR2 YYREEE (reference sequence). The ends were cut back, 4 bases at V and 5 bases at J, with 16 bases in the middle. The CDR3 spells CASSSDPGPNNEQFF. The DNA of the CDR3 is TGTGCCAGCAGCAGCGACCCGGGACCCAACAATGAGCAGTTCTTC.

The J gene is TRBJ2-7, the V gene TRBV6-1; unclear D gene. Germline V gene sequence: CDR1 MNHNS, CDR2 SASEGT. Trimming pared 7 bases from V and 6 bases from J, leaving 10 bases between. The CDR3 is made up of 11 amino acids. The CDR3 here is CASNGPPEQYV. In nucleotides, the CDR3 is TGTGCCAGCAATGGACCCCCCGAGCAGTACGTC.

This clonotype was detected many times. CDR3 DNA: TGTGCCAGCAGTCCCAAAGTAATCCTTGGCAATCAGCCCCAGCATTTT. Encoded protein: CASSPKVILGNQPQHF. This chain joins TRBV27 and TRBJ1-5; D gene unclear. This CDR3 has 16 amino acids. V was shortened by 5 bases and J by 2 bases, with 16 bases between the two germline ends. Germline-derived CDR1 and CDR2 are MNHEY and SMNVEV (reference sequence).

V usage is TRBV28 and J usage is TRBJ1-3; D is unresolved. Trimming pared 2 bases from V and 0 bases from J, leaving 11 bases between. Germline CDR1 MDHEN, CDR2 SYDVKM. The CDR3 sequence is 16 residues long. The CDR3 here is CASSLPTARSGNTIYF. In nucleotides, the CDR3 is TGTGCCAGCAGTTTACCCACAGCCCGCTCTGGAAACACCATATATTTT.

This clonotype turned up a few times. The rearrangement uses TRBV19 and TRBJ1-1; possible D gene TRBD1, 5 bases. The V gene's germline CDR1 is LNHDA and CDR2 SQIVND (reference sequence). The CDR3 covers 17 residues. The V end lost 0 bases, the J end lost 4 bases, and 18 bases lay between the germline ends. The DNA for the CDR3 is TGTGCCAGTAGTATAGACCCGGCACTACCGAGGGGCACTGAAGCTTTCTTT. This codes for CASSIDPALPRGTEAFF.

This clonotype showed up many times. The chain is built from TRBV7-6 and TRBJ2-4, with TRBD1 identical over 7 bases. CDR3 size: 15 residues. The V and J ends lost 1 base and 8 bases, in that order; junction bases with no gene match: 8. CDR1 SGHVS and CDR2 FNYEAQ come from the germline V gene. Written as DNA, the CDR3 is TGTGCCAGCAGCTTAGGACAGGGAGTAGGGGACATTCAGTACTTC. Residues: CASSLGQGVGDIQYF.

V is TRBV12-5 and J is TRBJ2-3, with 10 bases matching TRBD1. The CDR3 runs 17 residues. CDR1 and CDR2 (germline): LGHNT, FRNRAP. Losses at the gene ends were 7 bases for V and 5 bases for J; bases not matched to a gene: 15. The CDR3: CASAHSGTGVFGDTQYF. The CDR3, as DNA: TGTGCTAGTGCCCATTCTGGGACAGGGGTCTTCGGAGATACGCAGTATTTT.

The V and J genes are TRBV6-6 and TRBJ1-1; TRBD1 agrees at 7 bases. With 2 bases clipped from V and 1 base from J, the junction kept 4 bases outside the gene matches. CDR1 MNHNY and CDR2 SVGAGI come from the germline V gene (reference sequence). This CDR3 region has 15 residues. CDR3 residues: CASSYPQGPNTEAFF. CDR3 DNA sequence: TGTGCCAGCAGTTACCCACAGGGGCCGAACACTGAAGCTTTCTTT.

This clonotype came up many times. The chain uses TRBV7-6 and TRBJ1-5; unclear D gene. The germline V and J ends were trimmed by 5 bases and 0 bases, with 5 bases remaining between them. Germline lookup yields CDR1 SGHVS and CDR2 FNYEAQ. This CDR3 spans 13 amino acids. In DNA form, the CDR3 reads TGTGCCAGCAGCACCAATAGCAATCAGCCCCAGCATTTT. Translating gives CASSTNSNQPQHF.

This clonotype was counted once. The gene calls are TRBV5-1 and TRBJ2-3; D is perhaps TRBD1 (6 bases). The V gene's germline CDR1 is SGHRS and CDR2 YFSETQ. Trimming pared 4 bases from V and 1 base from J, leaving 19 bases between. CDR3 size: 17 residues. CDR3 sequence: CASSGTRVQVGTDTQYF. The CDR3 DNA reads as TGCGCCAGCAGCGGGACAAGGGTTCAAGTCGGCACAGATACGCAGTATTTT.